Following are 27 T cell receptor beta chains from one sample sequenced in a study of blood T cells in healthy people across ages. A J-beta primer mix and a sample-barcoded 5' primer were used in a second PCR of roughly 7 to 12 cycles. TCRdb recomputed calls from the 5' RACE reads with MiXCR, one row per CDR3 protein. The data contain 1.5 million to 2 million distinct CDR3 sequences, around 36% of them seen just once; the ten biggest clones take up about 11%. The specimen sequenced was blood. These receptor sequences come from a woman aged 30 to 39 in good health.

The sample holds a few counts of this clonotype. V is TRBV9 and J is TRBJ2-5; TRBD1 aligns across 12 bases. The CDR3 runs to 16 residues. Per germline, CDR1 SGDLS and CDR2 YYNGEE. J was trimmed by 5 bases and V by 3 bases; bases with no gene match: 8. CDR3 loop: CASSAPGTGGLETQYF. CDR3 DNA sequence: TGTGCCAGCAGCGCTCCCGGGACAGGGGGCCTGGAGACCCAGTACTTC.

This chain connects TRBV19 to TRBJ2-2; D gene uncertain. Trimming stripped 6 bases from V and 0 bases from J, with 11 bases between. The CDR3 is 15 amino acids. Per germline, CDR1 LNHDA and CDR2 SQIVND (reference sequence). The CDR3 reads CASSPGPSNTGELFF. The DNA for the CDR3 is TGTGCCAGTAGCCCGGGCCCATCGAACACCGGGGAGCTGTTTTTT.

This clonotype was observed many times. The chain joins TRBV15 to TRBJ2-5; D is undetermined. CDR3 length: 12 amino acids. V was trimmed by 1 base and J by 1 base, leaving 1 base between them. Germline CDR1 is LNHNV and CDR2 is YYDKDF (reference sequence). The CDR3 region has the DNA TGTGCCACCAGCAGAGCCCAAGAGACCCAGTACTTC. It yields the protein CATSRAQETQYF.

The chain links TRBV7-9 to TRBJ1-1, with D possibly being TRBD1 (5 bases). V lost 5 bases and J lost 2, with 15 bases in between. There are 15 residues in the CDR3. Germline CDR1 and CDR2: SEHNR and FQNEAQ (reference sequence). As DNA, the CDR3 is TGTGCCAGCAGCCCAGGGCGGCCAACCAACACTGAAGCTTTCTTT. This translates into CASSPGRPTNTEAFF.

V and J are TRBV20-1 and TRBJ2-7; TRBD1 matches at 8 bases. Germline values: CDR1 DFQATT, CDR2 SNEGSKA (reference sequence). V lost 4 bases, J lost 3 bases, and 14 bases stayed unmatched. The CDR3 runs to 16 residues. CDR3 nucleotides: TGCAGTGCTACCCAAGCCCAGGGGGCGAAACTCTACGAGCAGTACTTC. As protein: CSATQAQGAKLYEQYF.

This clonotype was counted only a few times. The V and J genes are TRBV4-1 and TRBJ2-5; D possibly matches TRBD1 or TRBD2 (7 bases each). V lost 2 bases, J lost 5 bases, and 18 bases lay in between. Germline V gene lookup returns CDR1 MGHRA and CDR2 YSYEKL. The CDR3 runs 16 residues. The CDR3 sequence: CASSQKGAGAEETQYF. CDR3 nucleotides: TGCGCCAGCAGCCAAAAGGGGGCGGGAGCTGAGGAGACCCAGTACTTC.

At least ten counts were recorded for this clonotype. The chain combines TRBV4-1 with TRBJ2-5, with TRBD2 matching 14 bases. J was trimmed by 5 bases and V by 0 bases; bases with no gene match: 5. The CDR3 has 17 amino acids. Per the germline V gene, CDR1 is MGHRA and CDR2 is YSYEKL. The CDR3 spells CASSQEGLAGVGETQYF. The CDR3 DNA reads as TGCGCCAGCAGCCAAGAGGGACTAGCGGGGGTCGGGGAGACCCAGTACTTC.

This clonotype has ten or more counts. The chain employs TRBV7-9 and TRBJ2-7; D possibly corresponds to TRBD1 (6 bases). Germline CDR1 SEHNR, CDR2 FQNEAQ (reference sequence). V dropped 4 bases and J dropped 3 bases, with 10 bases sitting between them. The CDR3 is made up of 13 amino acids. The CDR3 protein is CASSWTAVYEQYF. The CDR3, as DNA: TGTGCCAGCAGCTGGACAGCGGTCTACGAGCAGTACTTC. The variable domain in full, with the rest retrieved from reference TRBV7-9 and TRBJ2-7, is DTGVSQNPRHKITKRGQNVTFRCDPISEHNRLYWYRQTLGQGPEFLTYFQNEAQLEKSRLLSDRFSAERPKGSFSTLEIQRTEQGDSAMYLCASSWTAVYEQYFGPGTRLTVT.

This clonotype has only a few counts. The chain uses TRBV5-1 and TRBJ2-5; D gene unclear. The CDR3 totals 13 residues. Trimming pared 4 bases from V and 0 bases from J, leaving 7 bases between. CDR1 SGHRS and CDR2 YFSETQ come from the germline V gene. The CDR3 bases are TGCGCCAGCAGCGGGCCGGACCAAGAGACCCAGTACTTC. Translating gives CASSGPDQETQYF.

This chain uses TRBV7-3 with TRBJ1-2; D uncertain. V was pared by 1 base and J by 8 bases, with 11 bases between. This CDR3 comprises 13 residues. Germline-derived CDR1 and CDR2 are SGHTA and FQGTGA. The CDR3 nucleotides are TGTGCCAGCAGCTTAAGGGAAGGAGGCGGCTACACCTTC. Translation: CASSLREGGGYTF. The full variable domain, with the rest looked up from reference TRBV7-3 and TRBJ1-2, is GAGVSQTPSNKVTEKGKYVELRCDPISGHTALYWYRQSLGQGPEFLIYFQGTGAADDSGLPNDRFFAVRPEGSVSTLKIQRTERGDSAVYLCASSLREGGGYTFGSGTRLTVV.

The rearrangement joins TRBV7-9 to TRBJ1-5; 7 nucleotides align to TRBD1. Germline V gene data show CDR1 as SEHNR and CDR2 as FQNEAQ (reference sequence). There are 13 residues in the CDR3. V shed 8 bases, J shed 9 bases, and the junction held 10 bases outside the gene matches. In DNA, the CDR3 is TGTGCCAGCTCACAGGGGAGGCAGCGGCCCCAGCATTTT. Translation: CASSQGRQRPQHF.

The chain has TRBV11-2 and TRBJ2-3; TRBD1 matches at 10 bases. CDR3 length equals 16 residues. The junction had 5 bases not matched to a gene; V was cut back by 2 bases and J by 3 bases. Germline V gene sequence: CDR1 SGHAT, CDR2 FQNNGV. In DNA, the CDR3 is TGTGCCAGCAGCTTAATGGGGGGACAGGGGACAGATACGCAGTATTTT. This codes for CASSLMGGQGTDTQYF.

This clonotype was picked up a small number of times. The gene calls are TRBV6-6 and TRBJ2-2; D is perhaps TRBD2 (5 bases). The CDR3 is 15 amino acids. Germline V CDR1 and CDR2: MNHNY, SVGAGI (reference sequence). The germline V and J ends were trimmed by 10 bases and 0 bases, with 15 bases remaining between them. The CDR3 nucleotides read TGTGCCACTCGGGGTATCCCCGCGAACACCGGGGAGCTGTTTTTT. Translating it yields CATRGIPANTGELFF.

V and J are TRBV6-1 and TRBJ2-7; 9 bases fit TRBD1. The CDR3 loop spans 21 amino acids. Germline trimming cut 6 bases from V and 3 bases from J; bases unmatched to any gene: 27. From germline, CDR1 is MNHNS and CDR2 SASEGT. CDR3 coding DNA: TGTGCCAGCAGAAACCGGGACAGGGTGTCTTTATATCGTCCAAATATCTACGAGCAGTACTTC. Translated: CASRNRDRVSLYRPNIYEQYF.

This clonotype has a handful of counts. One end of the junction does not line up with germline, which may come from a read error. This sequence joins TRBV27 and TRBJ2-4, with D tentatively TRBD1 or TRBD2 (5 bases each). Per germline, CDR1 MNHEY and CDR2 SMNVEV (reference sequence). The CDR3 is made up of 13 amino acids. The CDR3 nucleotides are TGTGCCAGCAGTTTCGGGGCCAAAAGCATTCAGTACTTC. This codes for CASSFGAKSIQYF.

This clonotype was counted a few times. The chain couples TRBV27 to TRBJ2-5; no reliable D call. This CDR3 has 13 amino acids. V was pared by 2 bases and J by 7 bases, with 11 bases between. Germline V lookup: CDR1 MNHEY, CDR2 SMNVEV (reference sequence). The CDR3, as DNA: TGTGCCAGCAGTTTAGGTTCGTCAGCGACCCAGTACTTC. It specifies CASSLGSSATQYF.

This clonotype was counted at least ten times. The CDR3 region is CASSQVGGLGYNEQFF. CDR3 DNA: TGCGCCAGCAGCCAAGTCGGGGGGCTAGGCTACAATGAGCAGTTCTTC. The genes are TRBV4-1 and TRBJ2-1, with D perhaps TRBD2 (7 bases). The CDR3 extends over 16 amino acids. From germline, CDR1 is MGHRA and CDR2 YSYEKL. Trimming stripped 1 base from V and 3 bases from J, with 13 bases between.

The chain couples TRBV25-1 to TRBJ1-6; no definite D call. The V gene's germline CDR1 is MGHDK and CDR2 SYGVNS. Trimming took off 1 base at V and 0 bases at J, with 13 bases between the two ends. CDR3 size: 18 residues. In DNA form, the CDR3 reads TGTGCCAGCAGTGAATGGGGAGGACGGAGCTCCTATAATTCACCCCTCCACTTT. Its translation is CASSEWGGRSSYNSPLHF.

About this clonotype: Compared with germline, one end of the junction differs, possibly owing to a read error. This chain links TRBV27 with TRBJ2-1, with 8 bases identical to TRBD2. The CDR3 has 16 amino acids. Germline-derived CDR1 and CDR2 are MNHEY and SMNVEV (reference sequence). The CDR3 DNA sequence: TGTACCAGCAGTTTCCTAAGCGGGAGCTCCTACAATGAGCAGTTCTTC. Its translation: CTSSFLSGSSYNEQFF.

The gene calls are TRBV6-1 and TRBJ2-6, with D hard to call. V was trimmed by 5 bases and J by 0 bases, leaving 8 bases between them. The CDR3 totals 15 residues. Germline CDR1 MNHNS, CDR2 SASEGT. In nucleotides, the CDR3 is TGTGCCAGCAGTACAAGAGGCTCTGGGGCCAACGTCCTGACTTTC. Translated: CASSTRGSGANVLTF.

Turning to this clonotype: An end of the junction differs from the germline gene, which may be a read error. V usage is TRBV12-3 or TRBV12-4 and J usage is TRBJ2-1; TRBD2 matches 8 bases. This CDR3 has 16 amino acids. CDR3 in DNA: TGTGCCAACAGTTTAGTCGCGGGGGGCGCGTCCAATGAGCAGTTCTTC. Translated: CANSLVAGGASNEQFF.

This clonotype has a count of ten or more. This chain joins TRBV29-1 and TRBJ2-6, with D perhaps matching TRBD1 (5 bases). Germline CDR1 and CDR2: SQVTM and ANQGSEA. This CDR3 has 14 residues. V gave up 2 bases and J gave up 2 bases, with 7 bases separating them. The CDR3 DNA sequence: TGCAGCGTTGAATCAGGGACTGGGGCCAACGTCCTGACTTTC. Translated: CSVESGTGANVLTF.

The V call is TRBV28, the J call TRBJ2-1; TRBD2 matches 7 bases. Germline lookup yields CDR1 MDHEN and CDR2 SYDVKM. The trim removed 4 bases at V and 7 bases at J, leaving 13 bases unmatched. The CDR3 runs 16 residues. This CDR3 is CASSSMSGNLANEQFF. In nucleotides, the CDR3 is TGTGCCAGCAGTTCAATGAGCGGGAATCTGGCTAATGAGCAGTTCTTC.

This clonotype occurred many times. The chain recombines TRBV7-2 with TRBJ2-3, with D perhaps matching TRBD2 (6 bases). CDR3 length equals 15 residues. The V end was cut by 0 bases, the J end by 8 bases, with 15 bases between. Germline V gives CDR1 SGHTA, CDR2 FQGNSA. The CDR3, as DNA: TGTGCCAGCAGCTTAGCGTCTAGCGTGGGTGGTACGCAGTATTTT. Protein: CASSLASSVGGTQYF.

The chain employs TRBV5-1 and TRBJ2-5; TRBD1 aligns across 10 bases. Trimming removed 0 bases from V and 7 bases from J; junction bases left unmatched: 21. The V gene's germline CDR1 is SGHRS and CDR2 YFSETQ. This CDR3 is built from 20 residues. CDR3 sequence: CASSLVFRPGTGVEGMTQYF. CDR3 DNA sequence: TGCGCCAGCAGCTTGGTGTTCCGACCCGGGACAGGGGTCGAGGGGATGACCCAGTACTTC.

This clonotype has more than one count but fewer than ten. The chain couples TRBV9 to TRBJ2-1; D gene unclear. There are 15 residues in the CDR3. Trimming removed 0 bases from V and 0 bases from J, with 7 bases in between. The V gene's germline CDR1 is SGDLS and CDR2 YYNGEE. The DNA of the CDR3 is TGTGCCAGCAGCGTAGCCCGGAACTCCTACAATGAGCAGTTCTTC. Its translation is CASSVARNSYNEQFF.

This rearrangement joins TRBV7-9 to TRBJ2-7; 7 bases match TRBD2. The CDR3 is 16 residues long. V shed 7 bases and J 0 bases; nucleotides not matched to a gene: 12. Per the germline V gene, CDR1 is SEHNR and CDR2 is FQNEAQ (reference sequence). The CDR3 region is CASTGARAGSSYEQYF. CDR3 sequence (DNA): TGTGCCAGCACCGGGGCCAGAGCGGGGAGCTCCTACGAGCAGTACTTC.